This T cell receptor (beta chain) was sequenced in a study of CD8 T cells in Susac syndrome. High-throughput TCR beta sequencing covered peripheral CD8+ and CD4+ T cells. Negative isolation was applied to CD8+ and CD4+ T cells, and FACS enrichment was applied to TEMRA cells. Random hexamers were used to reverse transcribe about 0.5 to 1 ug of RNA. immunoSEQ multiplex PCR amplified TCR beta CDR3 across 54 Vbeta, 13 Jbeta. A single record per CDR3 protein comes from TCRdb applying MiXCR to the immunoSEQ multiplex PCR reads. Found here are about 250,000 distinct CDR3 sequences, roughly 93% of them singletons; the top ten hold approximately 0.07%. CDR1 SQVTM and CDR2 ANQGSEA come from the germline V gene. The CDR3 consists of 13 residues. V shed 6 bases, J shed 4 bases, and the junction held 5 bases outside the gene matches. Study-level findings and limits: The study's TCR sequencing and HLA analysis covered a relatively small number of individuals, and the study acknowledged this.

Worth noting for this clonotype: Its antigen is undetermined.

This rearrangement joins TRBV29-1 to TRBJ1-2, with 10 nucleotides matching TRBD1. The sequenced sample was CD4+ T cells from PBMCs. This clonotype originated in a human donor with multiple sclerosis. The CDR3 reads CSVKTGGLYGYTF. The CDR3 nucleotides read TGCAGCGTGAAGACAGGGGGCCTCTATGGCTACACCTTC.